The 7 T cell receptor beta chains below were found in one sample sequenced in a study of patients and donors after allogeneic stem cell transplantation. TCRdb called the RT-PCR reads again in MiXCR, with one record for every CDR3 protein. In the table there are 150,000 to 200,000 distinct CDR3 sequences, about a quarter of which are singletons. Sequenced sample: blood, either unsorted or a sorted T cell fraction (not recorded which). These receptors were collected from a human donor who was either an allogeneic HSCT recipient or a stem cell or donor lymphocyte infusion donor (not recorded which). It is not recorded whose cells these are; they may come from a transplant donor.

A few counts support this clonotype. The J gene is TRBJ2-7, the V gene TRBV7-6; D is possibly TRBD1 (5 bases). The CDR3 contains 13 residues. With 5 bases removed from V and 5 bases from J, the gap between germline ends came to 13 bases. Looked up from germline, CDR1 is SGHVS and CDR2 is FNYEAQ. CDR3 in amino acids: CASSRIEGDEQYF. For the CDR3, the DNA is TGTGCCAGCAGCCGAATTGAAGGGGACGAGCAGTACTTC.

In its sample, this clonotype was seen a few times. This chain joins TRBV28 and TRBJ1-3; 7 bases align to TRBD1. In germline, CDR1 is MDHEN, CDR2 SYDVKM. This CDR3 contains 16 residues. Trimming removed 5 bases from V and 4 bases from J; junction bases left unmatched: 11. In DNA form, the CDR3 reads TGTGCCAGCAGTGCTACAGGGGAGGCTCAGGGAAACACCATATATTTT. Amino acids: CASSATGEAQGNTIYF.

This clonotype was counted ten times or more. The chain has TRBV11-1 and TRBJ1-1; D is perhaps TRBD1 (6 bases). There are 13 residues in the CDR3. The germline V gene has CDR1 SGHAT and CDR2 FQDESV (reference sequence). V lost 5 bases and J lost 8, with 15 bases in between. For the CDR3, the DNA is TGTGCCAGCAGCCTAACATTGACAGGCGAAGCTTTCTTT. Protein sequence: CASSLTLTGEAFF.

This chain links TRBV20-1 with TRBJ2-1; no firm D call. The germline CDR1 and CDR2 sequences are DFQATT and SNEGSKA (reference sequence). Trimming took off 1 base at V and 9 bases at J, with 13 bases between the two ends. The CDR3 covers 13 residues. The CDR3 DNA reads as TGCAGTGCTAGAGTCTTAAGTCTTGCTGAGCAGTTCTTC. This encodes CSARVLSLAEQFF.

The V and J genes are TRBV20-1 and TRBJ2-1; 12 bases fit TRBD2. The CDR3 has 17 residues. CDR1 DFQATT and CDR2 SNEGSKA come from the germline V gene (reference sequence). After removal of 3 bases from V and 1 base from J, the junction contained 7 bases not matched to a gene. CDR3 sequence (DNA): TGCAGTGCTAGTCCGACTAGCGGGGGCCTATCCTACAATGAGCAGTTCTTC. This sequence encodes CSASPTSGGLSYNEQFF.

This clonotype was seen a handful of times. The CDR3 DNA sequence: TGTGCCATCGCTACGTTAGCGGGAACCGGGGAGCTGTTTTTT. Translating gives CAIATLAGTGELFF. The chain couples TRBV10-3 to TRBJ2-2; TRBD2 matches 8 bases. CDR3 length: 14 amino acids. Germline V lookup: CDR1 ENHRY, CDR2 SYGVKD. After removal of 8 bases from V and 5 bases from J, the junction contained 7 bases not matched to a gene.

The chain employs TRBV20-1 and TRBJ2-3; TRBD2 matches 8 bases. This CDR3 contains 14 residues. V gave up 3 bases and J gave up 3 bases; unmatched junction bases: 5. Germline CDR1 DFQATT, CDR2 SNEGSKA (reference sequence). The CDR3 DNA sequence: TGCAGTGCTAGGTCGGGAGGGAGGACAGATACGCAGTATTTT. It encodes CSARSGGRTDTQYF.